Described below is a single T cell receptor beta chain sequence and its context. The data are from a study of cytomegalovirus exposure and HLA in healthy donors. Unmatched junction bases numbered 12, after V lost 3 bases and J lost 2 bases. CDR3 length: 17 residues. CDR1 LNHNV and CDR2 YYDKDF come from the germline V gene (reference sequence). The assay was immunoSEQ multiplex PCR, and TCRdb's table has in-frame clones only and misses some. Of some 60,000 clones listed, about 96% are singletons. This clonotype was obtained from a man between 18 and 35 years old in good health and CMV-seronegative. Specimen: PBMCs. J is TRBJ2-5 and V is TRBV15; TRBD2 aligns across 7 bases. The CDR3 DNA reads TGTGCCACCAGCAGGGGGGGGTCTAGCGGTAATCAAGAGACCCAGTACTTC. This codes for CATSRGGSSGNQETQYF.